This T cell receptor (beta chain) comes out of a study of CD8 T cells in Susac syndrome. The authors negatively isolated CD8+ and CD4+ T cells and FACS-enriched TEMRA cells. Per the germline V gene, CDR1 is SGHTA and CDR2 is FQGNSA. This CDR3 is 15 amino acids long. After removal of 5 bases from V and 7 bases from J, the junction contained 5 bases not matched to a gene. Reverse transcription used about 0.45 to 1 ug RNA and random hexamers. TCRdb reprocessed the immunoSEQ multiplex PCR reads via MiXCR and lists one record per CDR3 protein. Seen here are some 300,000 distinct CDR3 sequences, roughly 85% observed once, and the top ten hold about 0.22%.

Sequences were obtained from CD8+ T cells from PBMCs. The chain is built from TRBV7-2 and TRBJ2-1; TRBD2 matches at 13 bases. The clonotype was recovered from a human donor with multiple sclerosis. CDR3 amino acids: CASSLTSGRGNEQFF. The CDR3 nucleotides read TGTGCCAGCAGCCTTACTAGCGGGAGGGGGAATGAGCAGTTCTTC.